Each of the 5 T cell receptor beta chains below was sequenced from the same sample in a study of blood T cell repertoires in COVID-19. Data came from immunoSEQ multiplex PCR; TCRdb stores just in-frame clones and leaves some out. Of some 42,000 clones detected, about 85% appear once; the ten largest clones hold roughly 5.7%. Sequencing input: peripheral blood. The receptor source for this set is a man in his fifties or sixties with active COVID-19.

V usage is TRBV14 and J usage is TRBJ1-3; 9 bases line up with TRBD1. This CDR3 comprises 18 residues. V shed 2 bases, J shed 0 bases, and the junction held 8 bases outside the gene matches. Germline assignment: CDR1 SGHDN and CDR2 FVKESK. This CDR3 is CASSQRGQGRSSGNTIYF. The CDR3 bases are TGTGCCAGCAGCCAAAGAGGACAGGGGAGAAGCTCTGGAAACACCATATATTTT.

A few counts support this clone. The same CDR3 can be traced to other DNA sequences in this sample. The rearrangement links TRBV15 to TRBJ2-5; 9 bases match TRBD1. Germline V gives CDR1 LNHNV, CDR2 YYDKDF (reference sequence). The CDR3 length is 15 residues. The V and J ends lost 1 base and 4 bases, in that order; junction bases with no gene match: 4. In DNA, the CDR3 is TGTGCCACCAGCAGAGGACAGGGGGATATAGAGACCCAGTACTTC. Residues: CATSRGQGDIETQYF.

V and J are TRBV5-4 and TRBJ2-1, with 14 bases fitting TRBD2. The CDR3 covers 15 residues. Looked up from germline, CDR1 is SGHNT and CDR2 is YYREEE (reference sequence). Trimming removed 4 bases from V and 9 bases from J; junction bases left unmatched: 6. The CDR3 DNA reads as TGTGCCAGCAGCCGAGGACTAGCGGGAGGTACTGAGCAGTTCTTC. It codes for CASSRGLAGGTEQFF.

The chain couples TRBV6-2 or TRBV6-3 to TRBJ1-1; 7 positions agree with TRBD1. Germline loops: CDR1 MNHEY, CDR2 SVGEGT. This CDR3 is built from 14 residues. After removal of 7 bases from V and 0 bases from J, the junction contained 5 bases not matched to a gene. The CDR3, as DNA: TGTGCCAGCACCCCACAGGGGTTGAACACTGAAGCTTTCTTT. This translates into CASTPQGLNTEAFF.

The chain uses TRBV7-8 and TRBJ2-7; 13 nucleotides line up with TRBD2. The CDR3 is made up of 15 amino acids. The germline gives CDR1 SGHVS, CDR2 FQNEAQ. The V and J ends lost 5 bases and 4 bases, in that order; junction bases with no gene match: 5. CDR3 bases: TGTGCCAGCAGCATAAGGACTAGCGGGAGTTACGAGCAGTACTTC. Translated, it gives CASSIRTSGSYEQYF.